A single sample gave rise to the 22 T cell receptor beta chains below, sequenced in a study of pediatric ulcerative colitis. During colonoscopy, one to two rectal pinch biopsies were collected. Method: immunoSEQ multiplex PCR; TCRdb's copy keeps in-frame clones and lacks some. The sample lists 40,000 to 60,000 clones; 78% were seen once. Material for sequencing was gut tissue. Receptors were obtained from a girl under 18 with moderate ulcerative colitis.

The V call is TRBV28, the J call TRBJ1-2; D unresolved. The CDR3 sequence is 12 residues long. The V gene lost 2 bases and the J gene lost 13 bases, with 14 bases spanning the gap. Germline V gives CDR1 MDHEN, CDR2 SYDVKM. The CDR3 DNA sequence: TGTGCCAGCAGTTTACCGGGCCTGGACGGCACCTTC. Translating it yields CASSLPGLDGTF.

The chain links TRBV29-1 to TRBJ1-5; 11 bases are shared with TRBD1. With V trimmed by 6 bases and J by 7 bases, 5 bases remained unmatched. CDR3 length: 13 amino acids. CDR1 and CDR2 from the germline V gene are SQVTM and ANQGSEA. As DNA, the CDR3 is TGCAGCGTAGGACAGGGGGCCGAGCAGCCCCAGCATTTT. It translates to CSVGQGAEQPQHF.

The CDR3 DNA reads as TGCGCCAGCAGCCAAGATCGAAGAACACCCCTCCACTTT. Protein product: CASSQDRRTPLHF. V is TRBV4-1 and J is TRBJ1-6; D is undetermined. Per the germline V gene, CDR1 is MGHRA and CDR2 is YSYEKL. There are 13 residues in the CDR3. With 0 bases removed from V and 11 bases from J, the gap between germline ends came to 8 bases.

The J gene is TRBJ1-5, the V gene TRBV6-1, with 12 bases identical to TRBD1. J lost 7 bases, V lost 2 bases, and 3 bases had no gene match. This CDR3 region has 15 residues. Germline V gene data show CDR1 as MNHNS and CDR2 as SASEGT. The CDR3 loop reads CASSERDRGRQPQHF. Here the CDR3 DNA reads TGTGCCAGCAGTGAAAGGGACAGGGGGCGACAGCCCCAGCATTTT.

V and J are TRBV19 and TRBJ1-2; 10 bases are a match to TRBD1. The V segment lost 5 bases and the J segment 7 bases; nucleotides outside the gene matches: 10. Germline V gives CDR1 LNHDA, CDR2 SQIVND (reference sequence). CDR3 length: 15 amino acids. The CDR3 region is CASSVGTGALGGYTF. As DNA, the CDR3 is TGTGCCAGTAGTGTCGGGACAGGGGCTCTCGGTGGCTACACCTTC.

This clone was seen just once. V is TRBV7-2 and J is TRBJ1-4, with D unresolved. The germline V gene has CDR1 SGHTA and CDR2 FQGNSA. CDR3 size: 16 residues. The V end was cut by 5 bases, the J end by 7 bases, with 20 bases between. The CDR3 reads CASSPKGRGRVEKLFF. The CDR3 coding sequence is TGTGCCAGCAGCCCCAAGGGTCGGGGTAGGGTTGAAAAACTGTTTTTT.

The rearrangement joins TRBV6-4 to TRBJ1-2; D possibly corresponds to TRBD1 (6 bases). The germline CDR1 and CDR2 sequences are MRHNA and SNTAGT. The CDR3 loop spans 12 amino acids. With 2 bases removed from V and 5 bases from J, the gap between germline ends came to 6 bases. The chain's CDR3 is CASSDQGYGYTF. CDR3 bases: TGTGCCAGCAGTGACCAGGGGTATGGCTACACCTTC.

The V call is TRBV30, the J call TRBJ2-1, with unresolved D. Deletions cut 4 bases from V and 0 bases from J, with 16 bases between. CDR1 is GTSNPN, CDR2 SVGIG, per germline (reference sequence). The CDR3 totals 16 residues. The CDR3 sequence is CAWTSWRPGSYNEQFF. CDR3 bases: TGTGCCTGGACTTCCTGGCGGCCTGGCTCCTACAATGAGCAGTTCTTC.

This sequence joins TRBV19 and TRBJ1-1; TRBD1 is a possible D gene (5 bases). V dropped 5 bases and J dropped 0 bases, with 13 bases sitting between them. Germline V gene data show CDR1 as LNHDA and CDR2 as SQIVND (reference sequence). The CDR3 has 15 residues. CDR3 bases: TGTGCCAGTAGTCGAACGGGACTCTTGAACACTGAAGCTTTCTTT. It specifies CASSRTGLLNTEAFF.

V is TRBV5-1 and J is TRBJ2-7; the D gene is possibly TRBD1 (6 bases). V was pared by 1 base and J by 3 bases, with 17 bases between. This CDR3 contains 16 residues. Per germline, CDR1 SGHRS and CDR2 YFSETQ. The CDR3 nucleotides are TGCGCCAGCAGCTTGAATGTTCGTGGGGGCCACTACGAGCAGTACTTC. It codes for CASSLNVRGGHYEQYF.

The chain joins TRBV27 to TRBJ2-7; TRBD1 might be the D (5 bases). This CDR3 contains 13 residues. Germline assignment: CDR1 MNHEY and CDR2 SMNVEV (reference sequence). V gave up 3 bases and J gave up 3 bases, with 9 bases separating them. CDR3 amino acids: CASSFRQGYEQYF. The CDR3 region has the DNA TGTGCCAGCAGTTTCAGGCAGGGCTACGAGCAGTACTTC.

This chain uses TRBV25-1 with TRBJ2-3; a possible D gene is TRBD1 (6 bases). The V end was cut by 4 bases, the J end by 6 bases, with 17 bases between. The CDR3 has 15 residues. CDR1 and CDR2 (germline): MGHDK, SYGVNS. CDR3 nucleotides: TGTGCCAGCAGTGCGATTGGGGGCAGGTTGGATACGCAGTATTTT. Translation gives CASSAIGGRLDTQYF.

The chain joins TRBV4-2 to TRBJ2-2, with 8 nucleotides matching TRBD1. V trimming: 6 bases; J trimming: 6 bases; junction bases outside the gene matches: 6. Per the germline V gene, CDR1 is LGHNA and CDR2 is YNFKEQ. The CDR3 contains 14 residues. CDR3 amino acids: CASSLGQGAGELFF. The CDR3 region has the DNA TGTGCCAGCAGTCTAGGACAGGGCGCCGGGGAGCTGTTTTTT.

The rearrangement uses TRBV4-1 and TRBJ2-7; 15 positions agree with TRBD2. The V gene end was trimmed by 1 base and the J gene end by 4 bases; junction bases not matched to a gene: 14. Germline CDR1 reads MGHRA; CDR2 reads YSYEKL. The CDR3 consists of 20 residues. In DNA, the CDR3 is TGCGCCAGCAGCCAAGCCGCGGGACTAGCGGGGGGATCAGATAGGTACGAGCAGTACTTC. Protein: CASSQAAGLAGGSDRYEQYF.

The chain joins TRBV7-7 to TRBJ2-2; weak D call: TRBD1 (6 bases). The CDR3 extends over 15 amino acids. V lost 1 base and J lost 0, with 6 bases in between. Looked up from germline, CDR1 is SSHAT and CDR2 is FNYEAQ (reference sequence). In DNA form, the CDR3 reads TGTGCCAGCAGCTTAGACAGGGCGAACACCGGGGAGCTGTTTTTT. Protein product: CASSLDRANTGELFF.

CDR3 protein: CASSSQVNTEAFF. Written as DNA, the CDR3 is TGTGCCAGCAGTTCGCAGGTGAACACTGAAGCTTTCTTT. The genes are TRBV6-5 and TRBJ1-1, with D unresolved. CDR1 is MNHEY and CDR2 is SVGAGI in the germline V gene. CDR3 length: 13 residues. The ends were cut back, 4 bases at V and 0 bases at J, with 6 bases in the middle.

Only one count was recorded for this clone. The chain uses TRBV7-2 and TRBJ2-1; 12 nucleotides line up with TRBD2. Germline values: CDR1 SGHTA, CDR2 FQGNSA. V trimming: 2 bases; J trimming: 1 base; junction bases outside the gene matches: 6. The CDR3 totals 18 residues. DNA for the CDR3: TGTGCCAGCAGCTTATCTAGCGGGGGGGCCGGATCCTACAATGAGCAGTTCTTC. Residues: CASSLSSGGAGSYNEQFF.

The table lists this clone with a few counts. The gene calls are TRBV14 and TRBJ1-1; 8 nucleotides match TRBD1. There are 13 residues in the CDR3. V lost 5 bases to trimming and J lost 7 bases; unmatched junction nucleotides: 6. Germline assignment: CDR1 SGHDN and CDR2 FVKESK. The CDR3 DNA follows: TGTGCCAGCAGCTCCGGGACAGGTAGTGAAGCTTTCTTT. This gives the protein CASSSGTGSEAFF.

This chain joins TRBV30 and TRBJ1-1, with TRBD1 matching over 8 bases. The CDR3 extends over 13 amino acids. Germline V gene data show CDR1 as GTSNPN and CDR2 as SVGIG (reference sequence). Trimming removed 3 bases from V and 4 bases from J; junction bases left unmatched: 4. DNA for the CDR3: TGTGCCTGGAGGGACAGGGTATCCACTGAAGCTTTCTTT. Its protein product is CAWRDRVSTEAFF.

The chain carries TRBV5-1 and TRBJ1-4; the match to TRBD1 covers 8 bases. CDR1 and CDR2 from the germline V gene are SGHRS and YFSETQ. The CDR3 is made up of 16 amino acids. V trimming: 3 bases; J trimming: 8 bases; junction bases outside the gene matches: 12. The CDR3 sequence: CASSSNGQGAGEKLFF. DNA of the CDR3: TGCGCCAGCAGCTCCAATGGCCAGGGGGCGGGCGAAAAACTGTTTTTT.

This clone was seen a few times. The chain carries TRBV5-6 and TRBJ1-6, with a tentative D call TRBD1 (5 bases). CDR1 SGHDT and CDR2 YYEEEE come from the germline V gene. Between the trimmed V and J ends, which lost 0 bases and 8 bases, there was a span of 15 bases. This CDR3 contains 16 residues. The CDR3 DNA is TGTGCCAGCAGCTTGGGTCCGGGGGGAAGGGATTCACCCCTCCACTTT. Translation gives CASSLGPGGRDSPLHF.

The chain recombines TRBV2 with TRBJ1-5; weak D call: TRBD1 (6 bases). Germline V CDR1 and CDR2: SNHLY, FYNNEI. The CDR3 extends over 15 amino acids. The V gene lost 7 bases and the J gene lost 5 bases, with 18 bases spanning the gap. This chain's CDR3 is CASTGREGQYQPQHF. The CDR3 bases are TGTGCCAGCACCGGAAGGGAGGGACAATATCAGCCCCAGCATTTT.